The entry below describes one T cell receptor beta chain. The data originate from a study of blood T cells in healthy people across ages. From germline, CDR1 is MDHEN and CDR2 SYDVKM. The germline V and J ends were trimmed by 5 bases and 5 bases, with 13 bases remaining between them. CDR3 length: 14 residues. A second PCR of 7 to 11 cycles used a sample-barcoded 5' primer and a J-beta primer mix. TCRdb redid the calling of the 5' RACE reads with MiXCR, one entry per CDR3 protein. The sample holds around 970,000 distinct CDR3 sequences, roughly 50% seen once. The sample taken for sequencing was blood. The chain joins TRBV28 to TRBJ1-5; D is uncertain. The TCR was taken from a woman aged 60-70 years in good health. The CDR3 DNA sequence: TGTGCCAGCAGTCTCCACGGGTGGGATCAGCCCCAGCATTTT. It encodes CASSLHGWDQPQHF.